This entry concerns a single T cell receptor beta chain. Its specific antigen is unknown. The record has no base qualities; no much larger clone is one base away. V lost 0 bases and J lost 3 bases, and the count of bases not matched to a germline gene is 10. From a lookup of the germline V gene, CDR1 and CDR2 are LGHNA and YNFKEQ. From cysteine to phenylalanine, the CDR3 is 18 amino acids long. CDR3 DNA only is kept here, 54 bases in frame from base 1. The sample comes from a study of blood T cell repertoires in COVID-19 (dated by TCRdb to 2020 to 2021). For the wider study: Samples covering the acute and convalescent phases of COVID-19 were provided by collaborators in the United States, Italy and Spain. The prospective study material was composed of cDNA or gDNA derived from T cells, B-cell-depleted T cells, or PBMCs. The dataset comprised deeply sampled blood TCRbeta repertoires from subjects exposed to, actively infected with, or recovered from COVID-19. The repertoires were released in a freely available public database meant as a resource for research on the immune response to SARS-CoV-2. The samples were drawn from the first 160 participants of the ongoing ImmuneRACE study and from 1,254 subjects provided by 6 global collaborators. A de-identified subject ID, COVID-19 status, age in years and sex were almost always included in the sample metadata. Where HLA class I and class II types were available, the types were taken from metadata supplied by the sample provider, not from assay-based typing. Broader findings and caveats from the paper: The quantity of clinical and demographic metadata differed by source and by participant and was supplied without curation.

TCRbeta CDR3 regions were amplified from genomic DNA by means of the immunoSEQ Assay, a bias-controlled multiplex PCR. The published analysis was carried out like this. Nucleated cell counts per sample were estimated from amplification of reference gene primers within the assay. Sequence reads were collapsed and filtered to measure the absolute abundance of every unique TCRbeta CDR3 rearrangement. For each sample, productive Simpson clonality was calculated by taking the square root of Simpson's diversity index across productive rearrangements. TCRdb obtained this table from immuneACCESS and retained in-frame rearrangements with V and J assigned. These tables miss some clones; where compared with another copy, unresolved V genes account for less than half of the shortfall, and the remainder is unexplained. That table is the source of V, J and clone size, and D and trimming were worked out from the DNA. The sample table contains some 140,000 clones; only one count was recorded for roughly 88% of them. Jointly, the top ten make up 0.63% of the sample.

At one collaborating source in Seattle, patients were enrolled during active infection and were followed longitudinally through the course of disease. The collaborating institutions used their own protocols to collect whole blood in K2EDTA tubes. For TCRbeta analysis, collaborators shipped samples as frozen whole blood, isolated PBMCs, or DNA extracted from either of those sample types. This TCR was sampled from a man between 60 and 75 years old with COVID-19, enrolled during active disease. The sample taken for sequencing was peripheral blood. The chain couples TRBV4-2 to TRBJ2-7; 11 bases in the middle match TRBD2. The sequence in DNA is TGTGCCAGCAGCCAAGATAGGTCTAGCGGGGGGAACAACTACGAGCAGTACTTC. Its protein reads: CASSQDRSSGGNNYEQYF.